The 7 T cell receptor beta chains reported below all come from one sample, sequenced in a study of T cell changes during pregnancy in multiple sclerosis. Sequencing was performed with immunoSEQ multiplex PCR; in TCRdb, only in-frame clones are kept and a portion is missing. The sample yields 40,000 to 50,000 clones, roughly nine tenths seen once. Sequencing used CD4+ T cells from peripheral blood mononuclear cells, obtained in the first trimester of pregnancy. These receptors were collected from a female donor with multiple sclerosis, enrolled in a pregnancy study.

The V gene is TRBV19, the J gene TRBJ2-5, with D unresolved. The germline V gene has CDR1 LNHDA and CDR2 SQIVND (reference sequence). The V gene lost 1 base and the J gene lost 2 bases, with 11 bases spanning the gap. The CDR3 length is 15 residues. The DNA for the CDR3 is TGTGCCAGTAGTATAGGCAACAGATTTCAAGAGACCCAGTACTTC. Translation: CASSIGNRFQETQYF.

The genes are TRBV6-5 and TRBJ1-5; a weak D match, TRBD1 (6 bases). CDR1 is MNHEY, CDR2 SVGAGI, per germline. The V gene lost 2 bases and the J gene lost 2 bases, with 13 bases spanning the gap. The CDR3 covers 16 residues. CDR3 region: CASSYRSAGGNQPQHF. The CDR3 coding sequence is TGTGCCAGCAGTTACAGGTCGGCAGGGGGCAATCAGCCCCAGCATTTT.

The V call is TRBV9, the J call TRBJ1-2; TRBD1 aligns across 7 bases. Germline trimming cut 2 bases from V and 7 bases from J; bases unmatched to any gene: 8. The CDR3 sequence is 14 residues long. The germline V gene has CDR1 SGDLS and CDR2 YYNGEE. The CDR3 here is CASSVQTGAVGYTF. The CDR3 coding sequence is TGTGCCAGCAGCGTTCAAACAGGGGCGGTTGGCTACACCTTC. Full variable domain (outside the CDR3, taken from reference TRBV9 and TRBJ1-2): DSGVTQTPKHLITATGQRVTLRCSPRSGDLSVYWYQQSLDQGLQFLIQYYNGEERAKGNILERFSAQQFPDLHSELNLSSLELGDSALYFCASSVQTGAVGYTFGSGTRLTVV.

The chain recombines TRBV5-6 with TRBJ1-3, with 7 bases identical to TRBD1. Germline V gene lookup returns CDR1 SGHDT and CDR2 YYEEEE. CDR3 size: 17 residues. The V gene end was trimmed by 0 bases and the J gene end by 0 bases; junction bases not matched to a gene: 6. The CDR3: CASSLGTGVFSGNTIYF. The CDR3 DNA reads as TGTGCCAGCAGCTTGGGAACAGGGGTCTTCTCTGGAAACACCATATATTTT.

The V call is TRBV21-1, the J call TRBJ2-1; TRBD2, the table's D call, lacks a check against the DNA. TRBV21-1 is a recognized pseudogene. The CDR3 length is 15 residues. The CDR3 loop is CASLSGFSSYNEQFF. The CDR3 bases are TGTGCCAGCTTGAGCGGCTTCAGCTCCTACAATGAGCAGTTCTTC.

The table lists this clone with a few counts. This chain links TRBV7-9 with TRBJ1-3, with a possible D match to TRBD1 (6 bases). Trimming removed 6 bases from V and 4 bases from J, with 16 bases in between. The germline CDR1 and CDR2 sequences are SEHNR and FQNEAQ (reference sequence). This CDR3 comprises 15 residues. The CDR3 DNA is TGTGCCAGCAGGGGAACAGGGTCGGAAGGAAACACCATATATTTT. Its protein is CASRGTGSEGNTIYF. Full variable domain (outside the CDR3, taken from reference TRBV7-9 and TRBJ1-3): DTGVSQNPRHKITKRGQNVTFRCDPISEHNRLYWYRQTLGQGPEFLTYFQNEAQLEKSRLLSDRFSAERPKGSFSTLEIQRTEQGDSAMYLCASRGTGSEGNTIYFGEGSWLTVV.

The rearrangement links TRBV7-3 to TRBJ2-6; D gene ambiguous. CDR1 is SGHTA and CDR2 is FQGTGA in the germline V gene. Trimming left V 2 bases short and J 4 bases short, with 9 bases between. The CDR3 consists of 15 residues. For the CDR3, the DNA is TGTGCCAGCAGCTTACAGTCCCTGGGGGCCAACGTCCTGACTTTC. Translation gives CASSLQSLGANVLTF.